This T cell receptor (beta chain) was identified in a study of radiation and T cells in renal cell carcinoma. Comment on this clone: Its target is unknown.

Time point here: blood 4 weeks post-SBRT, at nephrectomy. Treatment: 15 Gy SBRT to primary tumor, nephrectomy 4 weeks later. Clear cell pathology was present in this patient's renal cell carcinoma. Profiled with immunoSEQ multiplex PCR; TCRdb holds only in-frame clones, not every one. Seen here are some 97,000 clones, 84% observed once, and the top ten hold 6.5% to 8%. Study-level points and caveats: Without pretreatment biopsies, baseline tumor clonotype presence was undetermined. From baseline, blood top tumor clonotypes peaked at 2 weeks post-radiation.

The sequence came from a man in his 60s with renal cell carcinoma. Sequences were derived from blood, sampled from a patient whose treatment included radiotherapy and nephrectomy.

DNA of the CDR3: TGTGCCAGTAGTCACCCCCGGGGGGCTAGGGGCACTGAAGCTTTCTTT. It encodes CASSHPRGARGTEAFF. This chain connects TRBV19 to TRBJ1-1; tentative D call: TRBD1 (6 bases). V was trimmed by 5 bases and J by 4 bases, leaving 20 bases between them. Germline lookup yields CDR1 LNHDA and CDR2 SQIVND (reference sequence). This CDR3 contains 16 residues.